One TCR beta chain is described in this entry. The germline V and J ends were trimmed by 1 base and 0 bases, with 10 bases remaining between them. The CDR3 is 16 residues long. Germline assignment: CDR1 MGHRA and CDR2 YSYEKL. The record originates from a study of blood T cell repertoires in COVID-19. The wider study: Both acute and convalescent COVID-19 samples were obtained from the United States, Italy and Spain.

Participant ages covered roughly 18 to 89 years across 25 or so US areas. TCRdb's copy holds only in-frame clones and misses some; the assay was immunoSEQ multiplex PCR. The table shows around 280,000 clones, with around 90% occurring only once. This sequence originates from a woman in her forties who had recovered from COVID-19. Sequenced material: PBMCs or T cells enriched from blood (not recorded which). This chain links TRBV4-1 with TRBJ1-5; D is unclear. Written as DNA, the CDR3 is TGCGCCAGCAGCCAAGTATTGAGGGATAGCAATCAGCCCCAGCATTTT. Translated, it gives CASSQVLRDSNQPQHF.